There are many counts of the clone carrying this T cell receptor (beta chain). The antigen remains unidentified. Both iRepertoire HTBI primers and Arm-PCR of CDR3 regions were used to build the TCR beta libraries. TCRdb reanalysed the multiplex PCR reads using MiXCR and keeps one entry per CDR3 protein. This table holds 400,000 to 500,000 distinct CDR3 sequences, 16% found once. This entry belongs to a study of regulatory T cells in long-lasting Graves disease. Specified time point: newly diagnosed GD, antithyroid drugs for less than 3 months. PBMC RNA served as the TCR library source. From an endocrinology department in Xi'an, China, came the patients. The CDR3 totals 16 residues. J lost 7 bases, V lost 3 bases, and 13 bases had no gene match. The germline CDR1 and CDR2 sequences are SGHDT and YYEEEE. Study conclusions and caveats: New patients shared some 970 public clonotypes, fewer than the 2,500 to 3,500 shared by persistent patients. TRBV28 was favored in persistent disease, as were TRBJ1-2 and TRBJ2-5. Analysis covered peripheral blood alone, not thyroid tissue.

In addition, the sample was reused for a study of T cells in Graves' hyperthyroidism and ophthalmopathy.

This clonotype was obtained from a woman under 30 with Graves disease. The V call is TRBV5-6, the J call TRBJ1-5, with TRBD1 matching 7 bases. This material consisted of peripheral blood mononuclear cells (PBMCs), taken at new diagnosis, from a patient treated with antithyroid drugs. Written as DNA, the CDR3 is TGTGCCAGCAGCTCGGCCCGCAGGGGGATGGCGCAGCCCCAGCATTTT. It encodes CASSSARRGMAQPQHF.